The 27 T cell receptor beta chains given below trace back to one sample, sequenced in a study of vaccination and CD4 T cells after COVID-19. Their antigens are not known. Noted treatment: 10-day PBMC culture with coronavirus spike peptide pools or control peptides (ViraFEST assay). Sequencing of DNA taken from cultured CD4+ T cells relied on the Oncomine TCR Beta short-read assay. MiXCR was run by TCRdb on the PCR reads, yielding one entry per CDR3 protein. The data contain 9,000 to 10,000 distinct CDR3 sequences, approximately 49% of them singletons. Input material: CD4+ T cells from blood, cultured in vitro. These receptors originate from a human donor who had recovered from COVID-19.

This clonotype was seen a few times. J is TRBJ1-1 and V is TRBV7-8; a weak D match, TRBD1 (5 bases). This CDR3 is built from 13 residues. Germline V lookup: CDR1 SGHVS, CDR2 FQNEAQ. V was clipped by 7 bases and J by 8 bases, with 17 bases between them. The CDR3 coding sequence is TGTGCCAGCATGGACACTACCGTACCAGAAGCTTTCTTT. It codes for CASMDTTVPEAFF.

This chain joins TRBV20-1 and TRBJ2-1; TRBD2 matches at 9 bases. The CDR3 loop spans 14 amino acids. The V gene end was trimmed by 3 bases and the J gene end by 4 bases; junction bases not matched to a gene: 4. Germline V gene sequence: CDR1 DFQATT, CDR2 SNEGSKA (reference sequence). The CDR3 loop is CSASLLAGYNEQFF. DNA of the CDR3: TGCAGTGCTAGTCTCCTAGCGGGGTACAATGAGCAGTTCTTC.

The chain uses TRBV20-1 and TRBJ2-1; 11 nucleotides match TRBD2. Germline loops: CDR1 DFQATT, CDR2 SNEGSKA (reference sequence). CDR3 length: 19 amino acids. The V segment lost 0 bases and the J segment 0 bases; nucleotides outside the gene matches: 10. The CDR3 region is CSARDRDSGRVSSYNEQFF. As DNA, the CDR3 is TGCAGTGCTAGAGATCGGGATAGCGGGAGGGTGAGCTCCTACAATGAGCAGTTCTTC.

The chain is built from TRBV6-2 or TRBV6-3 and TRBJ1-1, with 10 bases lining up with TRBD1. The CDR3 runs 15 residues. Per germline, CDR1 MNHEY and CDR2 SVGEGT. The V segment lost 7 bases and the J segment 5 bases; nucleotides outside the gene matches: 10. CDR3 protein: CASTDETGGRTEAFF. The DNA for the CDR3 is TGTGCCAGCACCGATGAGACAGGGGGCAGGACTGAAGCTTTCTTT.

This clonotype came up a few times. The rearrangement links TRBV5-6 to TRBJ2-5; D may match TRBD1 or TRBD2 (5 bases each). V lost 0 bases, J lost 4 bases, and 10 bases lay in between. From germline, CDR1 is SGHDT and CDR2 YYEEEE. CDR3 length equals 14 residues. CDR3 bases: TGTGCCAGCAGCTTGGTAGAGGGGCTAGAGACCCAGTACTTC. Protein product: CASSLVEGLETQYF.

J is TRBJ2-5 and V is TRBV11-3; D is uncertain. The CDR3 is 13 residues long. V was clipped by 7 bases and J by 1 base, with 10 bases between them. Germline lookup yields CDR1 SGHNT and CDR2 YENEEA. In nucleotides, the CDR3 is TGTGCCAGCACAAGCCGAGGCCAAGAGACCCAGTACTTC. This sequence encodes CASTSRGQETQYF.

V usage is TRBV6-2 or TRBV6-3 and J usage is TRBJ1-1; TRBD1 agrees at 7 bases. The V gene end was trimmed by 1 base and the J gene end by 8 bases; junction bases not matched to a gene: 4. Germline-derived CDR1 and CDR2 are MNHEY and SVGEGT. There are 13 residues in the CDR3. The CDR3 loop is CASSYYRGSEAFF. The CDR3 DNA reads TGTGCCAGCAGTTACTACAGGGGCAGCGAAGCTTTCTTT.

The chain links TRBV6-5 to TRBJ2-5, with D perhaps matching TRBD2 (6 bases). The CDR3 runs 17 residues. The germline gives CDR1 MNHEY, CDR2 SVGAGI. Trimming cost V 2 bases and J 5 bases, with 21 bases left between them. DNA for the CDR3: TGTGCCAGCAGTTACGGGGGGACCGGAATGGGAGTGGAGACCCAGTACTTC. Translation gives CASSYGGTGMGVETQYF.

The count of this clonotype is one. V gene TRBV7-3 combines with J gene TRBJ1-1, with D perhaps matching TRBD1 (5 bases). There are 16 residues in the CDR3. Trimming cost V 0 bases and J 1 base, with 12 bases left between them. CDR1 SGHTA and CDR2 FQGTGA come from the germline V gene. The CDR3 here is CASSLTPQGPNTEAFF. CDR3 nucleotide sequence: TGTGCCAGCAGCTTAACCCCCCAGGGACCGAACACTGAAGCTTTCTTT.

A few counts support this clonotype. The chain has TRBV27 and TRBJ2-5; D might be TRBD1 or TRBD2, each matching 6 bases. V was pared by 3 bases and J by 3 bases, with 17 bases between. The CDR3 covers 16 residues. Germline V lookup: CDR1 MNHEY, CDR2 SMNVEV (reference sequence). For the CDR3, the DNA is TGTGCCAGCAGTTTCCTTGGGGGGCCGAGGAAAGAGACCCAGTACTTC. Protein sequence: CASSFLGGPRKETQYF.

The rearrangement joins TRBV7-9 to TRBJ2-7; 8 nucleotides line up with TRBD1. V shed 10 bases and J 3 bases; nucleotides not matched to a gene: 5. There are 12 residues in the CDR3. Germline V gene data show CDR1 as SEHNR and CDR2 as FQNEAQ (reference sequence). This CDR3 reads CATTGGNYEQYF. CDR3 bases: TGTGCCACCACAGGGGGTAACTACGAGCAGTACTTC.

The chain is built from TRBV5-6 and TRBJ2-7, with 12 bases matching TRBD2. Germline values: CDR1 SGHDT, CDR2 YYEEEE. The CDR3 extends over 14 amino acids. J gave up 4 bases and V 5 bases, and 4 bases lay outside the gene matches. CDR3 amino acids: CASSNGLAGYEQYF. The CDR3, as DNA: TGTGCCAGCAGTAACGGACTAGCGGGGTACGAGCAGTACTTC.

CDR3 residues: CASITQGWRTEAFF. Written as DNA, the CDR3 is TGTGCCAGCATTACACAGGGGTGGAGGACTGAAGCTTTCTTT. The chain couples TRBV6-1 to TRBJ1-1; 7 bases fit TRBD1. This CDR3 contains 14 residues. V was clipped by 7 bases and J by 5 bases; unmatched bases: 10. Germline V CDR1 and CDR2: MNHNS, SASEGT.

The chain recombines TRBV6-1 with TRBJ2-6, with unresolved D. The germline CDR1 and CDR2 sequences are MNHNS and SASEGT. V was trimmed by 7 bases and J by 0 bases, leaving 4 bases between them. CDR3 length equals 13 residues. This CDR3 is CASTSSGANVLTF. The CDR3 DNA follows: TGTGCCAGCACCAGCTCTGGGGCCAACGTCCTGACTTTC.

This chain joins TRBV4-3 and TRBJ1-2; 8 bases match TRBD1. Germline V gene data show CDR1 as LGHNA and CDR2 as YSLEER. Unmatched junction bases numbered 12, after V lost 2 bases and J lost 1 base. This CDR3 contains 18 residues. The CDR3 nucleotides are TGCGCCAGCAGCCAACGATGGGGTTCGACAGGGGTTAACTATGGCTACACCTTC. Its translation: CASSQRWGSTGVNYGYTF.

CDR3 protein: CASSPLTGTSTDTQYF. The CDR3 DNA reads TGTGCCAGCTCACCACTAACCGGGACTAGCACAGATACGCAGTATTTT. The chain carries TRBV18 and TRBJ2-3; D is perhaps TRBD2 (6 bases). Germline V gene lookup returns CDR1 KGHSH and CDR2 LQKENI. The CDR3 contains 16 residues. Trimming took 1 base from V and 0 from J, leaving 11 bases between them. Full variable domain (rest looked up from reference TRBV18 and TRBJ2-3): NAGVMQNPRHLVRRRGQEARLRCSPMKGHSHVYWYRQLPEEGLKFMVYLQKENIIDESGMPKERFSAEFPKEGPSILRIQQVVRGDSAAYFCASSPLTGTSTDTQYFGPGTRLTVL.

V is TRBV20-1 and J is TRBJ2-7; D is unresolved. Germline lookup yields CDR1 DFQATT and CDR2 SNEGSKA (reference sequence). CDR3 length: 13 amino acids. V lost 1 base and J 2 bases, leaving 9 bases between the germline ends. The CDR3 spells CSARGQQAYEQYF. In nucleotides, the CDR3 is TGCAGTGCTAGAGGACAACAAGCCTACGAGCAGTACTTC.

The V call is TRBV4-2, the J call TRBJ1-1, with D unresolved. The CDR3 has 15 amino acids. Trimming took 0 bases from V and 6 from J, leaving 14 bases between them. Germline CDR1 and CDR2: LGHNA and YNFKEQ. CDR3 nucleotides: TGTGCCAGCAGCCAAGAACCACACTCCGTCTCTGAAGCTTTCTTT. As protein: CASSQEPHSVSEAFF.

The chain recombines TRBV6-1 with TRBJ2-7, with 10 bases aligning to TRBD1. The CDR3 has 14 residues. The germline V gene encodes CDR1 MNHNS and CDR2 SASEGT. V was clipped by 5 bases and J by 5 bases; unmatched bases: 6. The CDR3: CASSTGQGVHEQYF. The CDR3 nucleotides read TGTGCCAGCAGTACAGGACAGGGGGTCCACGAGCAGTACTTC.

This rearrangement joins TRBV7-9 to TRBJ1-6; D gene uncertain. V lost 5 bases to trimming and J lost 7 bases, with 15 bases between them. This CDR3 is built from 15 residues. CDR1 is SEHNR, CDR2 FQNEAQ, per germline (reference sequence). For the CDR3, the DNA is TGTGCCAGCAGCGCCCCGGTTTCGTGGAATTCACCCCTCCACTTT. Amino acid sequence: CASSAPVSWNSPLHF.

The chain is built from TRBV9 and TRBJ1-5; no clear D gene. This CDR3 comprises 14 residues. The germline V gene encodes CDR1 SGDLS and CDR2 YYNGEE. Trimming pared 0 bases from V and 2 bases from J, leaving 6 bases between. In DNA form, the CDR3 reads TGTGCCAGCAGCGTAGAGGGTGGCAATCAGCCCCAGCATTTT. Protein: CASSVEGGNQPQHF.

The genes are TRBV12-3 or TRBV12-4 and TRBJ1-2; 7 bases fit TRBD1. The CDR3 sequence is 16 residues long. The trim removed 5 bases at V and 4 bases at J, leaving 13 bases unmatched. This CDR3 reads CASSPTSTGRFYGYTF. CDR3 nucleotides: TGTGCCAGCAGTCCGACCTCGACAGGGAGATTCTATGGCTACACCTTC.

The sample holds a few counts of this clonotype. The rearrangement links TRBV19 to TRBJ2-6; D is unresolved. Deletions cut 5 bases from V and 4 bases from J, with 3 bases between. The germline CDR1 and CDR2 sequences are LNHDA and SQIVND (reference sequence). This CDR3 comprises 12 residues. DNA of the CDR3: TGTGCCAGTAGTCGAGGGGCCAACGTCCTGACTTTC. This codes for CASSRGANVLTF.

The rearrangement uses TRBV2 and TRBJ2-3; D gene unclear. This CDR3 comprises 15 residues. V was clipped by 10 bases and J by 0 bases, with 17 bases between them. Per germline, CDR1 SNHLY and CDR2 FYNNEI. The chain's CDR3 is CATPHTNTSTDTQYF. The CDR3 DNA reads as TGTGCCACTCCCCACACCAACACTAGCACAGATACGCAGTATTTT.

V gene TRBV19 combines with J gene TRBJ1-2, with D possibly matching TRBD1 (5 bases). The V end lost 3 bases, the J end lost 7 bases, and 15 bases lay between the germline ends. Germline CDR1 is LNHDA and CDR2 is SQIVND (reference sequence). This CDR3 comprises 14 residues. The CDR3 DNA follows: TGTGCCAGTAGTATCCGGGACGCCGGCCGTGGCTACACCTTC. Translation: CASSIRDAGRGYTF.

This clonotype was observed a handful of times. The chain links TRBV19 to TRBJ2-2, with 8 nucleotides matching TRBD2. CDR3 size: 15 residues. Trimming at V came to 4 bases and at J to 6 bases, leaving 7 bases not matched to a gene. Germline lookup yields CDR1 LNHDA and CDR2 SQIVND (reference sequence). The CDR3 loop is CASSTRTSPAGELFF. The CDR3 coding sequence is TGTGCCAGTAGTACTCGGACTAGCCCTGCCGGGGAGCTGTTTTTT.

This rearrangement joins TRBV11-3 to TRBJ2-5, with D unclear. Trimming pared 4 bases from V and 5 bases from J, leaving 5 bases between. Germline values: CDR1 SGHNT, CDR2 YENEEA. CDR3 length: 11 residues. The DNA of the CDR3 is TGTGCCAGCAGCTCCCCCGAGACCCAGTACTTC. It translates to CASSSPETQYF. Based on the CDR3 plus reference TRBV11-3 and TRBJ2-5, the full variable domain is EAGVVQSPRYKIIEKKQPVAFWCNPISGHNTLYWYLQNLGQGPELLIRYENEEAVDDSQLPKDRFSAERLKGVDSTLKIQPAELGDSAVYLCASSSPETQYFGPGTRLLVL.